The 17 T cell receptor beta chains below come from one sample, sequenced in a study of blood T cell repertoires in COVID-19. Here immunoSEQ multiplex PCR was the method, and the copy in TCRdb shows in-frame clones only, minus some. The sample has about 280,000 clones; roughly 86% are singletons. The source material was peripheral blood. These TCRs come from a woman aged 25 to 45 with COVID-19, enrolled during active disease.

This chain links TRBV9 with TRBJ1-5, with TRBD1 matching 7 bases. The CDR3 runs 15 residues. The ends lost 4 bases at V and 0 bases at J; junction bases unmatched: 4. Germline V CDR1 and CDR2: SGDLS, YYNGEE. The chain's CDR3 is CASSRDRLSNQPQHF. CDR3 DNA sequence: TGTGCCAGCAGCAGGGACAGACTTAGCAATCAGCCCCAGCATTTT. Supplemented by reference TRBV9 and TRBJ1-5, the full variable domain reads DSGVTQTPKHLITATGQRVTLRCSPRSGDLSVYWYQQSLDQGLQFLIQYYNGEERAKGNILERFSAQQFPDLHSELNLSSLELGDSALYFCASSRDRLSNQPQHFGDGTRLSIL.

This clone has a single count. The chain uses TRBV9 and TRBJ2-2; maybe TRBD1 (5 bases). The ends were cut back, 0 bases at V and 5 bases at J, with 8 bases in the middle. CDR1 and CDR2 from the germline V gene are SGDLS and YYNGEE. The CDR3 consists of 14 residues. This chain's CDR3 is CASSVGAGTGELFF. As DNA, the CDR3 is TGTGCCAGCAGCGTAGGGGCAGGGACCGGGGAGCTGTTTTTT.

This chain joins TRBV19 and TRBJ2-5; 7 nucleotides agree with TRBD1. The CDR3 spans 14 residues. Germline V gives CDR1 LNHDA, CDR2 SQIVND (reference sequence). The V segment lost 3 bases and the J segment 2 bases; nucleotides outside the gene matches: 3. The DNA of the CDR3 is TGTGCCAGTAGTATCCGCAGGGGGCAAGAGACCCAGTACTTC. Its protein is CASSIRRGQETQYF.

J is TRBJ2-2 and V is TRBV5-6; 7 nucleotides agree with TRBD2. The length of the CDR3 is 14 residues. V shed 2 bases and J 7 bases; nucleotides not matched to a gene: 5. Germline V lookup: CDR1 SGHDT, CDR2 YYEEEE. DNA of the CDR3: TGTGCCAGCAGCTTCTGGGGAGGGGTCGGGGAGCTGTTTTTT. Its protein product is CASSFWGGVGELFF.

V and J are TRBV7-9 and TRBJ2-6; TRBD2 agrees at 8 bases. The V and J ends lost 5 bases and 2 bases, in that order; junction bases with no gene match: 5. This CDR3 region has 16 residues. Germline V CDR1 and CDR2: SEHNR, FQNEAQ (reference sequence). CDR3 sequence reads: CASSLPGGTGANVLTF. CDR3 nucleotides: TGTGCCAGCAGCCTACCGGGAGGGACTGGGGCCAACGTCCTGACTTTC.

The chain uses TRBV30 and TRBJ1-3; D is perhaps TRBD1 (5 bases). The V gene's germline CDR1 is GTSNPN and CDR2 SVGIG (reference sequence). The CDR3 is 16 amino acids. V was cut by 0 bases and J by 1 base, with 13 bases left in between. In DNA, the CDR3 is TGTGCCTGGAGTGTTGCTAGGACACGGTCTGGAAACACCATATATTTT. Translating gives CAWSVARTRSGNTIYF.

This sequence joins TRBV2 and TRBJ1-5, with 9 bases identical to TRBD1. CDR1 and CDR2 from the germline V gene are SNHLY and FYNNEI. There are 15 residues in the CDR3. The J segment lost 7 bases and the V segment lost 5 bases, leaving 9 bases of the junction unmatched. The CDR3 loop reads CASSTGGGVGQPQHF. For the CDR3, the DNA is TGTGCCAGCAGTACAGGGGGCGGGGTGGGACAGCCCCAGCATTTT.

This clone was counted a single time. V and J are TRBV5-1 and TRBJ1-1, with 7 positions matching TRBD1. The CDR3 runs 15 residues. Trimming cost V 4 bases and J 2 bases; bases outside gene matches: 8. The germline V gene has CDR1 SGHRS and CDR2 YFSETQ. The CDR3 spells CASSPRSGGNTEAFF. DNA of the CDR3: TGCGCCAGCAGCCCCCGCTCAGGGGGTAACACTGAAGCTTTCTTT.

The V gene is TRBV28, the J gene TRBJ2-7, with D perhaps TRBD2 (5 bases). V was shortened by 2 bases and J by 3 bases, with 11 bases between the two germline ends. The CDR3 contains 14 residues. CDR1 and CDR2 (germline): MDHEN, SYDVKM. CDR3 residues: CASSLTRGDYEQYF. The CDR3 DNA sequence: TGTGCCAGCAGTTTAACCCGGGGAGACTACGAGCAGTACTTC.

The chain employs TRBV7-2 and TRBJ2-7, with D perhaps matching TRBD1 (5 bases). The CDR3 covers 15 residues. Trimming shortened V by 0 bases and J by 4 bases, and 13 bases separated the two germline ends. The germline gives CDR1 SGHTA, CDR2 FQGNSA. In DNA, the CDR3 is TGTGCCAGCAGCTTAGCGGCAGGGTCTTTTTACGAGCAGTACTTC. It encodes CASSLAAGSFYEQYF.

The chain is built from TRBV5-4 and TRBJ1-1; D is possibly TRBD1 (6 bases). Germline loops: CDR1 SGHNT, CDR2 YYREEE (reference sequence). This CDR3 comprises 15 residues. V gave up 4 bases and J gave up 4 bases, with 17 bases separating them. The CDR3 nucleotides read TGTGCCAGCAGCCGTATCAGGGGAAAGGGCACTGAAGCTTTCTTT. This codes for CASSRIRGKGTEAFF.

This clone was observed a single time. V is TRBV6-5 and J is TRBJ2-1, with 7 nucleotides matching TRBD1. Germline-derived CDR1 and CDR2 are MNHEY and SVGAGI. V gave up 6 bases and J gave up 2 bases; unmatched junction bases: 10. The CDR3 length is 16 residues. CDR3 residues: CASSYTGVYPYNEQFF. In DNA form, the CDR3 reads TGTGCCAGCAGCTACACAGGGGTCTACCCCTACAATGAGCAGTTCTTC.

Regarding this clone: Compared with germline, one end of the junction differs, possibly owing to a read error. CDR3 DNA sequence: TGTGCCAGCAGCCTTGGGACAGGGAAGAACCAAGAGTCCCAGTACTTC. This sequence encodes CASSLGTGKNQESQYF. The gene calls are TRBV16 and TRBJ2-5; 9 nucleotides line up with TRBD1. This CDR3 is 16 amino acids long. The germline V gene has CDR1 KGHSY and CDR2 FQNENV. The whole variable domain, filled in from reference TRBV16 and TRBJ2-5, reads GEEVAQTPKHLVRGEGQKAKLYCAPIKGHSYVFWYQQVLKNEFKFLISFQNENVFDETGMPKERFSAKCLPNSPCSLEIQATKLEDSAVYFCASSLGTGKNQESQYFGPGTRLLVL.

The genes are TRBV11-1 and TRBJ1-1, with TRBD1 identical over 7 bases. CDR1 and CDR2 (germline): SGHAT, FQDESV (reference sequence). This CDR3 has 13 residues. The V gene end was trimmed by 2 bases and the J gene end by 7 bases; junction bases not matched to a gene: 4. The CDR3 DNA sequence: TGTGCCAGCAGCTTACGAGGGGGCGGTGAAGCTTTCTTT. The encoded protein is CASSLRGGGEAFF.

The chain carries TRBV6-1 and TRBJ1-3; D unresolved. The V gene lost 2 bases and the J gene lost 3 bases, with 17 bases spanning the gap. The CDR3 runs 17 residues. Germline V gene lookup returns CDR1 MNHNS and CDR2 SASEGT. The CDR3, as DNA: TGTGCCAGCAGTGAATGGGCCAACCCTCTATATGGAAACACCATATATTTT. It codes for CASSEWANPLYGNTIYF.

This clone was detected once. The chain employs TRBV27 and TRBJ1-2; 8 bases match TRBD1. This CDR3 has 15 amino acids. Per the germline V gene, CDR1 is MNHEY and CDR2 is SMNVEV (reference sequence). The trim removed 6 bases at V and 4 bases at J, leaving 10 bases unmatched. The CDR3 sequence is CASRPGSGQGYGYTF. In DNA form, the CDR3 reads TGTGCCAGCAGACCGGGGTCAGGACAGGGCTATGGCTACACCTTC.

This clone came up once. The chain has TRBV4-1 and TRBJ2-1, with 14 bases identical to TRBD2. The CDR3 loop spans 15 amino acids. J was trimmed by 7 bases and V by 4 bases; bases with no gene match: 3. CDR1 and CDR2 from the germline V gene are MGHRA and YSYEKL. The CDR3 loop reads CASSRLAGGWNEQFF. The CDR3 bases are TGCGCCAGCAGCCGACTAGCGGGGGGGTGGAATGAGCAGTTCTTC.